This TCR beta chain was sequenced for a study of blood T cells in healthy people across ages. Regarding the study as a whole: Older age coincided with a roughly linear decline in TCR beta diversity per million T cells. Estimates based on one million T cells were treated as lower bounds.

Germline CDR1 and CDR2: SGHTA and FQGNSA. CDR3 length: 14 amino acids. Concerning this clonotype itself: The target antigen is unknown. One end of the junction is discordant with germline, which a read error may explain.

A second about 7 to 11 cycle PCR used barcoded and J-beta primers. All cDNA molecules were each tagged by a template-switch adaptor with 12 random nucleotides. TCRdb re-called the 5' RACE reads through MiXCR, storing one row per CDR3 protein. The sample carries about 2 million distinct CDR3 sequences, roughly 49% recorded once. The sequence was obtained from a woman aged 40-49 years in good health. The sample was blood. The chain combines TRBV7-2 with TRBJ2-5; possibly TRBD1 for D (5 bases). The CDR3 loop reads CASGLGAVQETQYF. The CDR3 DNA is TGTGCCAGCGGCTTAGGGGCAGTTCAAGAGACCCAGTACTTC. The variable domain in full, with the rest retrieved from reference TRBV7-2 and TRBJ2-5, is GAGVSQSPSNKVTEKGKDVELRCDPISGHTALYWYRQSLGQGLEFLIYFQGNSAPDKSGLPSDRFSAERTGGSVSTLTIQRTQQEDSAVYLCASGLGAVQETQYFGPGTRLLVL.